This T cell receptor beta chain originates from a study of tumor and adjacent non-tumor tissue in lung cancer. General study results and limits: Top 100 clones took a larger repertoire share in normal lung.

A modified ARM-PCR protocol with three rounds of nested PCR amplified TCRbeta. Via MiXCR, TCRdb re-called the multiplex PCR reads, giving one row per CDR3 protein. The sample contains around 74,000 distinct CDR3 sequences, about two thirds of which appear only once. This clonotype showed up just once. Its antigen is unidentified. One junction end does not reproduce the germline sequence, and a read error may be involved. The CDR3 is 17 amino acids. Germline CDR1 reads MGHRA; CDR2 reads YSYEKL. This sample's RNA came from whole unsorted tissue. This non-tumor lung sample came from over 3 cm beyond the tumor edge. Newly diagnosed lung cancer patients had thoracic surgery in China, August–late 2014, without prior chemotherapy.

The TCR was taken from a woman between 45 and 65 years old with non-small cell lung cancer. The gene calls are TRBV4-1 and TRBJ2-1; 7 bases agree with TRBD2. The sequenced sample consisted of distant non-tumor lung tissue. The CDR3 reads CANSQRKAGTIHNEQFF. In DNA form, the CDR3 reads TGCGCCAACAGCCAACGAAAAGCGGGAACCATCCACAATGAGCAGTTCTTC.